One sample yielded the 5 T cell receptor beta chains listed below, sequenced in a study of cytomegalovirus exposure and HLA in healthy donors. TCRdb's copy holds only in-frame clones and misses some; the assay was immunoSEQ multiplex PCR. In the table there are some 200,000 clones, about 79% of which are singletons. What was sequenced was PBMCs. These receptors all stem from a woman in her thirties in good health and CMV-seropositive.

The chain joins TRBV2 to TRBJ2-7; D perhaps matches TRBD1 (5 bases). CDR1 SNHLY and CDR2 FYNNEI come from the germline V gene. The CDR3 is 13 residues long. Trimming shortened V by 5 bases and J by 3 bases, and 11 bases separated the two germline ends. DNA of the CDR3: TGTGCCAGCAGTATCAGGGAACACTACGAGCAGTACTTC. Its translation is CASSIREHYEQYF.

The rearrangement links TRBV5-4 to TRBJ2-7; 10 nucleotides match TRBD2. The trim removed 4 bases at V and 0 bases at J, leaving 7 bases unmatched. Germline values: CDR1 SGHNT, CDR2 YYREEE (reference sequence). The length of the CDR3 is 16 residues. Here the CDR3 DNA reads TGTGCCAGCAGCCCCAGGACTAGCGGAAACTCCTACGAGCAGTACTTC. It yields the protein CASSPRTSGNSYEQYF.

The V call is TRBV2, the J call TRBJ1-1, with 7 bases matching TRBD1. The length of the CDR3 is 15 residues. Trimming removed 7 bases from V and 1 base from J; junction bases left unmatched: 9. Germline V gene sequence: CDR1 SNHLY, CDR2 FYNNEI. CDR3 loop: CASISGDRQNTEAFF. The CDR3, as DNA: TGTGCCAGCATCTCGGGGGACAGACAGAACACTGAAGCTTTCTTT. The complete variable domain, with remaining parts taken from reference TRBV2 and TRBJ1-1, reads EPEVTQTPSHQVTQMGQEVILRCVPISNHLYFYWYRQILGQKVEFLVSFYNNEISEKSEIFDDQFSVERPDGSNFTLKIRSTKLEDSAMYFCASISGDRQNTEAFFGQGTRLTVV.

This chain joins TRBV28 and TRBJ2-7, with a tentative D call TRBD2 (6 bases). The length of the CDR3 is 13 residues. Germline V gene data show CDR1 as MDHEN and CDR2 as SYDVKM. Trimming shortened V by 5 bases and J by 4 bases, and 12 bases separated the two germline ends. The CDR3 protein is CASSGGVTYEQYF. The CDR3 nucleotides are TGTGCCAGCAGTGGCGGGGTTACGTACGAGCAGTACTTC. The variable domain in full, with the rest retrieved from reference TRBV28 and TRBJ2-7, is DVKVTQSSRYLVKRTGEKVFLECVQDMDHENMFWYRQDPGLGLRLIYFSYDVKMKEKGDIPEGYSVSREKKERFSLILESASTNQTSMYLCASSGGVTYEQYFGPGTRLTVT.

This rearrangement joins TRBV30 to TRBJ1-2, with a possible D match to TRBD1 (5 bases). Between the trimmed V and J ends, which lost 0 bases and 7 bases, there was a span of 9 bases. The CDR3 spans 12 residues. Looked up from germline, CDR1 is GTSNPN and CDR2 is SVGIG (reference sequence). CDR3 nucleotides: TGTGCCTGGAGTGTACAGGTGGTTGGCTACACCTTC. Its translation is CAWSVQVVGYTF.